This T cell receptor beta chain emerged from a study of T cells in Graves' hyperthyroidism and ophthalmopathy. About the research overall: Specimen type is peripheral blood, collected at initial diagnosis prior to any treatment.

Regarding the study as a whole: Ophthalmopathy and stable hyperthyroidism were told apart by a 13 V-J model.

Germline V CDR1 and CDR2: MNHEY, SMNVEV (reference sequence). J lost 6 bases, V lost 2 bases, and 9 bases had no gene match. The length of the CDR3 is 17 residues. This clonotype was detected ten times or more. Its specificity is not known. TCR beta CDR3 sequences were amplified from RNA transcripts. In the first-round RT-PCR of the TCR CDR3, the HTBI primer set was used. TCRdb analysed the multiplex PCR reads with MiXCR anew, one entry per CDR3 protein. The profile shows fewer than 450,000 distinct CDR3 sequences, about 17% of them singletons. This sequence joins TRBV27 and TRBJ2-2; 10 bases line up with TRBD1. This clonotype was obtained from a woman aged 30 to 39 with Graves' hyperthyroidism that later progressed to Graves' ophthalmopathy. Sequenced material: blood. In DNA, the CDR3 is TGTGCCAGCAGTTTACACAGGGGACAGGGGTTAGCCGGGGAGCTGTTTTTT. Protein: CASSLHRGQGLAGELFF.